This paragraph reports one T cell receptor beta chain. A single count supports this clone. Its antigen specificity is not known. No base quality values were provided; no much bigger clone lies one nucleotide off. The data stem from a study of OX40 agonist ivuxolimab in advanced cancers. Some background on the complete study: Ivuxolimab was an agonistic, fully human IgG2 monoclonal antibody directed against OX40 (CD134), a costimulatory receptor. Three dose-escalation patients achieved partial responses, one with hepatocellular carcinoma and two with cutaneous melanoma. The dose-escalation cohort was roughly 80% male with a mean age of around 62 years, ranging from roughly 20 to 80. Peripheral TCRbeta sequencing was intended to test whether TCR sequence diversity was altered and clonal T-cell expansion was caused by ivuxolimab. Prior anti-PD-1, anti-PD-L1 or anti-CTLA-4 therapy was permitted, and approximately 39% of dose-escalation patients had received checkpoint inhibitors. Of the 50 or so patients in dose escalation, about 20 had hepatocellular carcinoma, around 15 had melanoma, 9 had renal cell carcinoma and 9 had head and neck cancer. Intravenous ivuxolimab was administered to patients every 2 weeks at six dose levels: 0.01, 0.1, 0.3, 1.5, 3 and 10 mg/kg. The paper reports the monotherapy dose-escalation portion (N of about 47 patients) of the phase I ivuxolimab trial.

To sequence the TCRbeta CDR3 region, genomic DNA was isolated from the sorted cells. The immunoSEQ Assay was used to sequence the TCRbeta CDR3 regions. The immuneACCESS repertoire file appears here via TCRdb, limited to in-frame rearrangements. These files lack a portion of the clones; in checked studies, under half of the deficit traces to unresolved V genes, and the cause of the others is not known. The sample contains about 77,000 clones, roughly 84% of them found a single time. Of the sample, around 5.9% is held by the ten largest clones. Broader findings and caveats from the paper: After ivuxolimab, expanded clones were on average more numerous among CD8+ T cells than among CD4+ T cells. Which antigens the clonally expanded peripheral T cells were specific for was not determined. In the 0.1-3.0 mg/kg groups, partial responders had among the lowest normalized peripheral clonal expansion, particularly in CD8+ T cells. At doses of 0.1 to 3.0 mg/kg, clonal expansion of both CD4+ and CD8+ T cells in blood was seen between baseline and week 6. Low levels of normalized T-cell clonal expansion were also seen in some patients who did not respond.

Patients with autoimmune disease history or receiving systemic immunosuppression were excluded from the trial. Peripheral blood for TCR sequencing was collected from all dose cohorts at baseline, on cycle 4 day 1, and on cycle 7 day 1. Samples came from an open-label, multicenter, first-in-human phase I dose-escalation trial of ivuxolimab. The trial enrolled adults with locally advanced or metastatic head and neck squamous cell, hepatocellular, melanoma or renal cell carcinoma. CD4+ and CD8+ T cells were sorted separately from peripheral blood before TCR sequencing. V loses 5 bases at its end and J loses 4 bases; junction bases beyond the gene matches: 12. From a lookup of the germline V gene, CDR1 and CDR2 are MDHEN and SYDVKM. The CDR3 runs 17 residues from the cysteine to the phenylalanine. Just CDR3 DNA is preserved here, 51 bases in frame from base 1.

This chain joins TRBV28 to TRBJ2-3, with 10 junctional bases fitting TRBD1. This sequence originates from an adult with an advanced solid tumor such as melanoma, head and neck, liver or kidney cancer. Source: CD4+ or CD8+ T cells sorted from blood, taken in a trial of the OX40 agonist ivuxolimab. The CDR3: CASSPWTGGGLADTQYF. The sequenced DNA: TGTGCCAGCAGTCCCTGGACAGGGGGGGGCCTCGCAGATACGCAGTATTTT.